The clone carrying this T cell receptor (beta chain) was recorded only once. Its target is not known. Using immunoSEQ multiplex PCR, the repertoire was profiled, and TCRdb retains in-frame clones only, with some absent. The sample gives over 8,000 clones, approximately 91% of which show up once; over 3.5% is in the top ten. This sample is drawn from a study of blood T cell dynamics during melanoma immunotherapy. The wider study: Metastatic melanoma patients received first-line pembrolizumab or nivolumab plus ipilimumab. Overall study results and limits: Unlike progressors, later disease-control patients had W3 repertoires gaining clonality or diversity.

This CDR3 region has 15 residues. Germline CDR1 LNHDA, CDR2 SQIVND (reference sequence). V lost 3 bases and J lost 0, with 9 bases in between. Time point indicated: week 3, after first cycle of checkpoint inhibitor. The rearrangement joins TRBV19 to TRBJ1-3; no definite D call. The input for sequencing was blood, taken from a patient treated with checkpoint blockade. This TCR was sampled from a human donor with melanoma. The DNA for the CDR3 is TGTGCCAGTAGTATTGAGACATCCTCTGGAAACACCATATATTTT. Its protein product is CASSIETSSGNTIYF.